This T cell receptor (beta chain) emerged from a study of neoadjuvant anti-PD-1 for oral cavity cancer. V trimming: 0 bases; J trimming: 7 bases; junction bases outside the gene matches: 7. The CDR3 extends over 15 amino acids. Germline V gene data show CDR1 as SGHDT and CDR2 as YYEEEE. This table comes from immunoSEQ multiplex PCR, and its TCRdb copy is limited to in-frame clones, with some not included. Of about 61,000 clones listed, around four fifths were seen once; the top ten hold 2.6%. Here the sequenced sample was PBMCs, taken before nivolumab (anti-PD-1) treatment. The V and J genes are TRBV5-6 and TRBJ1-5; TRBD1 matches 7 bases. The clonotype originates from a person aged 40 to 85 with oral cavity squamous cell carcinoma. This chain's CDR3 is CASSLGQGVSQPQHF. In DNA form, the CDR3 reads TGTGCCAGCAGCTTGGGGCAGGGGGTTTCACAGCCCCAGCATTTT.